Presented here are 30 T cell receptor beta chains from one specimen sequenced in a study of type 1 regulatory T cells. Study-level findings and limits: Type 1 regulatory T cells had a more restricted TCR repertoire than non-type 1 regulatory T cells.

Their antigens remain unidentified. TCRdb re-analysed the reads in MiXCR, keeping a single row per CDR3 protein. The sample has around 64,000 distinct CDR3 sequences; roughly 20% are singletons. The sequenced material came from cultured type 1 regulatory T (Tr1) cells, either the whole culture or a sorted fraction (not recorded which). The origin of the receptors is a human donor in good health.

DNA of the CDR3: TGTGCCAGCAGCCCGACTACAGATACGCAGTATTTT. Translation gives CASSPTTDTQYF. The chain joins TRBV7-8 to TRBJ2-3; D call uncertain. This CDR3 contains 12 residues. The V end was cut by 5 bases, the J end by 3 bases, with 6 bases between. CDR1 is SGHVS, CDR2 FQNEAQ, per germline.

This sequence joins TRBV5-1 and TRBJ2-3; 10 positions match TRBD2. Trimming cost V 3 bases and J 5 bases; bases outside gene matches: 9. Germline V gives CDR1 SGHRS, CDR2 YFSETQ. The CDR3 sequence is 16 residues long. CDR3 sequence (DNA): TGCGCCAGCAGCTCCCTACTAGCGGGAATGGTAGATACGCAGTATTTT. Translating gives CASSSLLAGMVDTQYF.

The chain joins TRBV24-1 to TRBJ1-4, with D perhaps TRBD1 (5 bases). The CDR3 runs to 16 residues. The ends were cut back, 4 bases at V and 8 bases at J, with 19 bases in the middle. Germline V gene data show CDR1 as KGHDR and CDR2 as SFDVKD. The CDR3 is CATSDATADATEKLFF. CDR3 in DNA: TGTGCCACCAGTGACGCGACAGCGGACGCGACAGAAAAACTGTTTTTT.

The chain is built from TRBV5-1 and TRBJ2-7; the D is unclear. The V gene's germline CDR1 is SGHRS and CDR2 YFSETQ. The CDR3 spans 13 residues. The V gene lost 4 bases and the J gene lost 0 bases, with 8 bases spanning the gap. CDR3 DNA: TGCGCCAGCAGCCCCAGCGCCTCCTACGAGCAGTACTTC. It specifies CASSPSASYEQYF.

V gene TRBV5-6 combines with J gene TRBJ2-3; the match to TRBD2 covers 13 bases. From germline, CDR1 is SGHDT and CDR2 YYEEEE. The CDR3 sequence is 15 residues long. V shed 6 bases and J 1 base; nucleotides not matched to a gene: 2. The CDR3 DNA reads TGTGCCAGCATAGGACTAGCGGGAGGCACAGATACGCAGTATTTT. Amino acid sequence: CASIGLAGGTDTQYF.

This rearrangement joins TRBV20-1 to TRBJ2-7; no firm D call. Between the trimmed V and J ends, which lost 0 bases and 5 bases, there was a span of 8 bases. The CDR3 extends over 12 amino acids. CDR1 and CDR2 (germline): DFQATT, SNEGSKA (reference sequence). This chain's CDR3 is CSARDPSHEQYF. The DNA of the CDR3 is TGCAGTGCTAGAGATCCCAGCCACGAGCAGTACTTC.

The chain links TRBV18 to TRBJ2-3; 7 nucleotides align to TRBD2. The CDR3 extends over 14 amino acids. The germline CDR1 and CDR2 sequences are KGHSH and LQKENI. With 3 bases clipped from V and 6 bases from J, the junction kept 6 bases outside the gene matches. CDR3 sequence: CASSPMAGVDTQYF. CDR3 coding DNA: TGTGCCAGCTCACCGATGGCGGGAGTGGATACGCAGTATTTT.

The chain uses TRBV6-2 or TRBV6-3 and TRBJ2-7; D not certain. Germline CDR1 reads MNHEY; CDR2 reads SVGEGT. V lost 7 bases, J lost 0 bases, and 13 bases lay in between. The CDR3 runs 14 residues. CDR3 amino acids: CASITDGNSYEQYF. The CDR3 DNA reads as TGTGCCAGCATCACAGACGGAAACTCCTACGAGCAGTACTTC.

V is TRBV3-1 and J is TRBJ1-4, with D possibly TRBD1 on 5 matching bases. The V end lost 8 bases, the J end lost 7 bases, and 17 bases lay between the germline ends. This CDR3 is built from 14 residues. From germline, CDR1 is LGHDT and CDR2 YNNKEL (reference sequence). CDR3 sequence: CASAPTGRGEKLFF. The CDR3 nucleotides are TGTGCCAGCGCCCCGACGGGTAGGGGTGAAAAACTGTTTTTT. Full variable domain (rest looked up from reference TRBV3-1 and TRBJ1-4): DTAVSQTPKYLVTQMGNDKSIKCEQNLGHDTMYWYKQDSKKFLKIMFSYNNKELIINETVPNRFSPKSPDKAHLNLHINSLELGDSAVYFCASAPTGRGEKLFFGSGTQLSVL.

This clonotype was counted only a few times. V gene TRBV5-1 combines with J gene TRBJ2-7, with TRBD2 matching 7 bases. The germline gives CDR1 SGHRS, CDR2 YFSETQ. The CDR3 is 17 amino acids. Germline trimming cut 0 bases from V and 0 bases from J; bases unmatched to any gene: 9. The CDR3 region is CASSLALASGNSYEQYF. The CDR3 DNA follows: TGCGCCAGCAGCTTGGCCCTCGCTAGCGGAAACTCCTACGAGCAGTACTTC.

The J gene is TRBJ1-1, the V gene TRBV6-5, with TRBD1 as a possible D gene (6 bases). The CDR3 sequence is 15 residues long. V was clipped by 0 bases and J by 6 bases, with 14 bases between them. Looked up from germline, CDR1 is MNHEY and CDR2 is SVGAGI. The CDR3 region has the DNA TGTGCCAGCAGTTACTCGACAGGTGCGCTCGCTGAAGCTTTCTTT. It translates to CASSYSTGALAEAFF.

This clonotype was seen a few times. This chain links TRBV5-1 with TRBJ2-1; 8 nucleotides match TRBD2. V shed 0 bases, J shed 6 bases, and the junction held 5 bases outside the gene matches. This CDR3 has 15 residues. The V gene's germline CDR1 is SGHRS and CDR2 YFSETQ. Here the CDR3 DNA reads TGCGCCAGCAGCTTGGCCGGGACTAGTATCAATGAGCAGTTCTTC. As protein: CASSLAGTSINEQFF.

The V and J genes are TRBV20-1 and TRBJ2-5; TRBD2 matches at 8 bases. The germline V gene encodes CDR1 DFQATT and CDR2 SNEGSKA (reference sequence). With V trimmed by 0 bases and J by 4 bases, 7 bases remained unmatched. The CDR3 consists of 15 residues. This CDR3 is CSARDRRTSRETQYF. As DNA, the CDR3 is TGCAGTGCTAGAGATCGGAGGACTAGCCGAGAGACCCAGTACTTC.

Only one count was recorded for this clonotype. J is TRBJ2-2 and V is TRBV19, with 11 bases identical to TRBD1. The CDR3 has 16 amino acids. The ends lost 6 bases at V and 0 bases at J; junction bases unmatched: 3. Germline CDR1 and CDR2: LNHDA and SQIVND (reference sequence). CDR3 protein: CASSRTGGSNTGELFF. CDR3 DNA: TGTGCCAGTAGCCGGACAGGGGGCTCGAACACCGGGGAGCTGTTTTTT. The full variable domain, its missing parts supplied by reference TRBV19 and TRBJ2-2, is DGGITQSPKYLFRKEGQNVTLSCEQNLNHDAMYWYRQDPGQGLRLIYYSQIVNDFQKGDIAEGYSVSREKKESFPLTVTSAQKNPTAFYLCASSRTGGSNTGELFFGEGSRLTVL.

V gene TRBV10-3 combines with J gene TRBJ2-7; 10 nucleotides line up with TRBD2. CDR3 length: 15 residues. The V and J ends lost 7 bases and 4 bases, in that order; junction bases with no gene match: 10. The germline CDR1 and CDR2 sequences are ENHRY and SYGVKD. The CDR3: CAINRGSGRGYEQYF. The DNA of the CDR3 is TGTGCCATCAACCGAGGGAGCGGGAGGGGTTACGAGCAGTACTTC.

This clonotype has a handful of counts. The rearrangement uses TRBV11-3 and TRBJ2-1; 10 positions match TRBD2. V shed 1 base and J 10 bases; nucleotides not matched to a gene: 7. Germline V CDR1 and CDR2: SGHNT, YENEEA. The CDR3 covers 15 residues. CDR3 DNA sequence: TGTGCCAGCAGCTTAGGGCTAGCGGGAGTATGGGAGCAGTTCTTC. Translated: CASSLGLAGVWEQFF.

The sample holds a few counts of this clonotype. V is TRBV25-1 and J is TRBJ2-1, with 12 bases identical to TRBD2. This CDR3 region has 14 residues. Germline V gives CDR1 MGHDK, CDR2 SYGVNS. V gave up 5 bases and J gave up 7 bases; unmatched junction bases: 3. The CDR3 DNA reads as TGTGCCAGCAGTCCACTAGCGGGGGGTAATGAGCAGTTCTTC. It translates to CASSPLAGGNEQFF.

This clonotype was picked up many times. A much larger clone differs from this one at a single base, so this may be a read error. The chain has TRBV7-8 and TRBJ1-1; D not resolved. V was pared by 4 bases and J by 1 base, with 7 bases between. This CDR3 is built from 13 residues. In germline, CDR1 is SGHVS, CDR2 FQNEAQ. CDR3 in amino acids: CASSYDPNTEAFF. The CDR3 region has the DNA TGTGCCAGCAGCTACGACCCGAACACTGAAGCTTTCTTT.

A few counts support this clonotype. The gene calls are TRBV28 and TRBJ2-7, with D perhaps matching TRBD2 (6 bases). The V gene's germline CDR1 is MDHEN and CDR2 SYDVKM. Trimming stripped 1 base from V and 7 bases from J, with 11 bases between. This CDR3 spans 13 amino acids. CDR3: CASSLFMGGEQYF. In nucleotides, the CDR3 is TGTGCCAGCAGTTTATTTATGGGGGGAGAGCAGTACTTC.

V is TRBV7-2 and J is TRBJ2-3, with TRBD1 as a possible D gene (5 bases). Germline CDR1 and CDR2: SGHTA and FQGNSA. Trimming shortened V by 1 base and J by 4 bases, and 12 bases separated the two germline ends. CDR3 length: 15 amino acids. DNA of the CDR3: TGTGCCAGCAGCTTAGGAACAGGCCGTGCAGATACGCAGTATTTT. This gives the protein CASSLGTGRADTQYF.

This clonotype showed up just a few times. The V gene is TRBV5-6, the J gene TRBJ1-2; 9 bases are shared with TRBD1. Germline V CDR1 and CDR2: SGHDT, YYEEEE. The CDR3 totals 16 residues. V was pared by 5 bases and J by 4 bases, with 12 bases of the junction left unmatched. CDR3 residues: CASSYGQGSRGYGYTF. The CDR3 bases are TGTGCCAGCAGTTACGGACAGGGGAGTCGCGGCTATGGCTACACCTTC.

This clonotype was counted a few times. The CDR3 region is CASSSSSGMYEQYF. CDR3 DNA: TGTGCCAGCTCTAGTAGTAGCGGGATGTACGAGCAGTACTTC. The chain employs TRBV18 and TRBJ2-7; 8 bases are a match to TRBD2. The CDR3 has 14 amino acids. V lost 6 bases and J lost 4; bases outside the gene matches: 8. CDR1 is KGHSH, CDR2 LQKENI, per germline.

The V call is TRBV9, the J call TRBJ2-7; tentatively, D is TRBD2 (5 bases). Trimming pared 2 bases from V and 6 bases from J, leaving 15 bases between. The CDR3 is made up of 14 amino acids. Germline CDR1 SGDLS, CDR2 YYNGEE. The CDR3 loop reads CASSVLSLEGEQYF. Here the CDR3 DNA reads TGTGCCAGCAGCGTCCTTAGCCTCGAGGGCGAGCAGTACTTC.

The rearrangement joins TRBV18 to TRBJ2-1; 8 bases agree with TRBD1. The CDR3 covers 15 residues. The germline V gene has CDR1 KGHSH and CDR2 LQKENI. J gave up 3 bases and V 5 bases, and 6 bases lay outside the gene matches. Here the CDR3 DNA reads TGTGCCAGCTCATCGCAGGGGGCGGTCTACAATGAGCAGTTCTTC. Amino acids: CASSSQGAVYNEQFF.

The chain combines TRBV30 with TRBJ1-1; D is unclear. The V and J ends lost 1 base and 7 bases respectively, with 7 bases between them. This CDR3 is 11 amino acids long. The germline gives CDR1 GTSNPN, CDR2 SVGIG (reference sequence). In DNA, the CDR3 is TGTGCCTGGAGTGCGGGAGGTGAAGCTTTCTTT. Its translation is CAWSAGGEAFF. The full variable domain, with the rest looked up from reference TRBV30 and TRBJ1-1, is SQTIHQWPATLVQPVGSPLSLECTVEGTSNPNLYWYRQAAGRGLQLLFYSVGIGQISSEVPQNLSASRPQDRQFILSSKKLLLSDSGFYLCAWSAGGEAFFGQGTRLTVV.

This clonotype was picked up a small number of times. V is TRBV20-1 and J is TRBJ2-7, with TRBD2 matching 13 bases. Germline V gives CDR1 DFQATT, CDR2 SNEGSKA (reference sequence). The CDR3 sequence is 14 residues long. The ends lost 6 bases at V and 1 base at J; junction bases unmatched: 3. Here the CDR3 DNA reads TGCAGTGCGGGACTAGCGGGATCATCCTACGAGCAGTACTTC. Amino acid sequence: CSAGLAGSSYEQYF.

V usage is TRBV6-1 and J usage is TRBJ2-1; D is unresolved. Between the trimmed V and J ends, which lost 7 bases and 5 bases, there was a span of 9 bases. Per germline, CDR1 MNHNS and CDR2 SASEGT. This CDR3 spans 12 amino acids. The CDR3: CASNQWDNEQFF. The CDR3 nucleotides read TGTGCCAGCAACCAATGGGACAATGAGCAGTTCTTC.

The chain is built from TRBV30 and TRBJ2-1, with D tentatively TRBD2 (5 bases). CDR1 GTSNPN and CDR2 SVGIG come from the germline V gene (reference sequence). V gave up 4 bases and J gave up 10 bases, with 14 bases separating them. The CDR3 is 12 residues long. The chain's CDR3 is CAWTDSGGEQFF. The CDR3 region has the DNA TGTGCCTGGACCGACTCTGGCGGGGAGCAGTTCTTC. The whole variable domain, filled in from reference TRBV30 and TRBJ2-1, reads SQTIHQWPATLVQPVGSPLSLECTVEGTSNPNLYWYRQAAGRGLQLLFYSVGIGQISSEVPQNLSASRPQDRQFILSSKKLLLSDSGFYLCAWTDSGGEQFFGPGTRLTVL.

This clonotype was recorded a few times. The V call is TRBV29-1, the J call TRBJ1-1; possible D gene TRBD1, 6 bases. Germline V CDR1 and CDR2: SQVTM, ANQGSEA. The CDR3 length is 13 residues. The V and J ends lost 0 bases and 11 bases respectively, with 16 bases between them. The CDR3 DNA follows: TGCAGCGTTGAAGATTCGGGGGGCAGAGTGGCTTTCTTT. This translates into CSVEDSGGRVAFF.

This clonotype has at least ten counts. The chain joins TRBV12-3 or TRBV12-4 to TRBJ2-3, with D perhaps matching TRBD2 (6 bases). Trimming took off 6 bases at V and 0 bases at J, with 19 bases between the two ends. The CDR3 extends over 17 amino acids. CDR3 in amino acids: CASRWGLLTSSTDTQYF. For the CDR3, the DNA is TGTGCCAGCAGATGGGGACTTCTCACCTCTAGCACAGATACGCAGTATTTT.